This TCR beta chain comes out of a study of patients and donors after allogeneic stem cell transplantation. Each CDR3 protein is one row after TCRdb ran MiXCR on the RT-PCR reads. The profile shows 920,000 or so distinct CDR3 sequences, more than 15% of them singletons. V dropped 4 bases and J dropped 4 bases, with 15 bases sitting between them. The CDR3 is made up of 15 amino acids. The chain uses TRBV12-3 or TRBV12-4 and TRBJ2-3; perhaps TRBD1 as D (7 bases). The material sequenced was blood, either unsorted or a sorted T cell fraction (not recorded which). The source is a human donor who was either an allogeneic HSCT recipient or a stem cell or donor lymphocyte infusion donor (not recorded which). It is not recorded whose cells these are; they may come from a transplant donor. DNA for the CDR3: TGTGCCAGCAGTTACAGGGGAGGTTATGCAGATACGCAGTATTTT. This encodes CASSYRGGYADTQYF.